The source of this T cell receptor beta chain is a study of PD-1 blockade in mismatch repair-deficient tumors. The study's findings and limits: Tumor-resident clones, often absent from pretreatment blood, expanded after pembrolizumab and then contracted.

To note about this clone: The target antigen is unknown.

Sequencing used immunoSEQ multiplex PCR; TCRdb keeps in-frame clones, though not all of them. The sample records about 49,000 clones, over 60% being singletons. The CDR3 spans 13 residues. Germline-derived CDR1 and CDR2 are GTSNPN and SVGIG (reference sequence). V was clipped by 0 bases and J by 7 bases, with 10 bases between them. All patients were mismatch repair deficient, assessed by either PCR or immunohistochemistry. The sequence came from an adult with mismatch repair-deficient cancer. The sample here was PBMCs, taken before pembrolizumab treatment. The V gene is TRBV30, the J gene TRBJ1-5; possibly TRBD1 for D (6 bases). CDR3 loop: CAWSVGGQQPQHF. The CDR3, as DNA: TGTGCCTGGAGTGTCGGGGGGCAACAGCCCCAGCATTTT.